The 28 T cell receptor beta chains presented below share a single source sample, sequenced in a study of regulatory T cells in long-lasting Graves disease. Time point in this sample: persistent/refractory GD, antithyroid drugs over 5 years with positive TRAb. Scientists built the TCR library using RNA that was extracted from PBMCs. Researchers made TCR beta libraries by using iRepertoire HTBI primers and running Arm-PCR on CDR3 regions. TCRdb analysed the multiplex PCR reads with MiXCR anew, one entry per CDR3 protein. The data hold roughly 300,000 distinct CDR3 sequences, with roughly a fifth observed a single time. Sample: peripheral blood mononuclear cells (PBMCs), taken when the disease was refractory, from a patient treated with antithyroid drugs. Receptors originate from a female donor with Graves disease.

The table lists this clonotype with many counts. CDR3 in amino acids: CASNQPGLNTEAFF. CDR3 bases: TGTGCCAGCAATCAACCTGGCCTCAACACTGAAGCTTTCTTT. V gene TRBV6-1 combines with J gene TRBJ1-1; D is unclear. V lost 7 bases and J 2 bases, leaving 14 bases between the germline ends. The CDR3 has 14 amino acids. The germline gives CDR1 MNHNS, CDR2 SASEGT.

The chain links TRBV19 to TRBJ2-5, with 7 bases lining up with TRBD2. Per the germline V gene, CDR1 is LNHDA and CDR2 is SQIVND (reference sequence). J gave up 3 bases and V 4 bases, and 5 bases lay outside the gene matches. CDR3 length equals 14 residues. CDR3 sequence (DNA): TGTGCCAGTAGTACCGTAGCGGGTGAAGAGACCCAGTACTTC. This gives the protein CASSTVAGEETQYF.

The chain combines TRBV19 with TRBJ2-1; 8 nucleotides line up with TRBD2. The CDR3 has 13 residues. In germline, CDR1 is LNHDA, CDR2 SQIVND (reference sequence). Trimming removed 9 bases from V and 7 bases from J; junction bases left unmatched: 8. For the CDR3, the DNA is TGTGCCAGCTCTAGCGGGCGGGGGAATGAGCAGTTCTTC. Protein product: CASSSGRGNEQFF. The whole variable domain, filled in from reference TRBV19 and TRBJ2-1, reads DGGITQSPKYLFRKEGQNVTLSCEQNLNHDAMYWYRQDPGQGLRLIYYSQIVNDFQKGDIAEGYSVSREKKESFPLTVTSAQKNPTAFYLCASSSGRGNEQFFGPGTRLTVL.

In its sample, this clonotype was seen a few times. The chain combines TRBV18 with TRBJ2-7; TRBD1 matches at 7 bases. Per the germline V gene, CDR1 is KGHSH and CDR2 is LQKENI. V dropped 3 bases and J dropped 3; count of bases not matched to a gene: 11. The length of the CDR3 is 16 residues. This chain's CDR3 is CASSPSGQISFYEQYF. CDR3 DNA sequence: TGTGCCAGCTCACCGTCGGGACAGATTTCTTTCTACGAGCAGTACTTC.

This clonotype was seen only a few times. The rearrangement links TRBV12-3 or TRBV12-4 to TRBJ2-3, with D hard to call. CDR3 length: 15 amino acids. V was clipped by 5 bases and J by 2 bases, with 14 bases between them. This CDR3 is CASSEWAGATDTQYF. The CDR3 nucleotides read TGTGCCAGCAGTGAGTGGGCAGGAGCCACAGATACGCAGTATTTT.

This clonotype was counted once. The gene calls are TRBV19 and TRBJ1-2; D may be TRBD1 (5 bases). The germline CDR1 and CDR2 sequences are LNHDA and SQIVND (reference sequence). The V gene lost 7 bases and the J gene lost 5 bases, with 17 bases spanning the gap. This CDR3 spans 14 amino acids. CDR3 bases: TGTGCCAGTAACCAGGGACGGGGCTCATATGGCTACACCTTC. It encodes CASNQGRGSYGYTF.

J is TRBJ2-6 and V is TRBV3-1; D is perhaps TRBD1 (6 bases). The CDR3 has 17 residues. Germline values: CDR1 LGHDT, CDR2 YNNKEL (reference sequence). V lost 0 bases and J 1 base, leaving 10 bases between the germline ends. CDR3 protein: CASSQEGAVSGANVLTF. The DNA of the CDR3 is TGTGCCAGCAGCCAAGAGGGGGCAGTTTCTGGGGCCAACGTCCTGACTTTC.

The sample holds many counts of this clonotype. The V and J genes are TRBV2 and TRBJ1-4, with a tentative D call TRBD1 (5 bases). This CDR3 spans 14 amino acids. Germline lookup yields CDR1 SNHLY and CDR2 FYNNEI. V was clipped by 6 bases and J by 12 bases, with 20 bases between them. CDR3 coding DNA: TGTGCCAGCAGCCGACAGTCCACTTTCAGGGAACTGTTTTTT. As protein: CASSRQSTFRELFF. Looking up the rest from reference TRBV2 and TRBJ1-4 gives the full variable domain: EPEVTQTPSHQVTQMGQEVILRCVPISNHLYFYWYRQILGQKVEFLVSFYNNEISEKSEIFDDQFSVERPDGSNFTLKIRSTKLEDSAMYFCASSRQSTFRELFFGSGTQLSVL.

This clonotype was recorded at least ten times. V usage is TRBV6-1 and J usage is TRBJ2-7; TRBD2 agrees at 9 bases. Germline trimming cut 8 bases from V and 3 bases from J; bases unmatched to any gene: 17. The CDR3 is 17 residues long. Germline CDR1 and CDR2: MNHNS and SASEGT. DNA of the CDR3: TGTGCCAGCTCCGGGACTAGTCCCTCGCGGGGGGGCTACGAGCAGTACTTC. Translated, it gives CASSGTSPSRGGYEQYF.

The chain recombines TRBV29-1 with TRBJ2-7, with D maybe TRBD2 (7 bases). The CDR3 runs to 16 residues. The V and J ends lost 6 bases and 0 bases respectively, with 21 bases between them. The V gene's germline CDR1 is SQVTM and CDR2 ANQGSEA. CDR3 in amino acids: CSVGGGGDPSSYEQYF. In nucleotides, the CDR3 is TGCAGCGTAGGGGGGGGGGGGGATCCGAGCTCCTACGAGCAGTACTTC.

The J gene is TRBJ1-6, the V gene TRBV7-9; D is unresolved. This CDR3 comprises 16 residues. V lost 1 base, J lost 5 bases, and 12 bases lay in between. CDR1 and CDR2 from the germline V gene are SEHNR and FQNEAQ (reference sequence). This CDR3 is CASSLGEPLHNSPLHF. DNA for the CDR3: TGTGCCAGCAGCTTAGGGGAACCCTTACATAATTCACCCCTCCACTTT.

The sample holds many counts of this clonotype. As DNA, the CDR3 is TGTGCTAGTGCCGGGGGGTCTCGGGAGACCCAGTACTTC. Amino acid sequence: CASAGGSRETQYF. This chain joins TRBV12-5 and TRBJ2-5, with TRBD2 matching over 7 bases. Germline CDR1 and CDR2: LGHNT and FRNRAP. After removal of 7 bases from V and 5 bases from J, the junction contained 7 bases not matched to a gene. CDR3 length equals 13 residues.

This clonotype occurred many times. Here the CDR3 reads CASSLTDPPGETQYF. The CDR3 DNA sequence: TGTGCCAGCAGTCTCACGGACCCACCGGGAGAGACCCAGTACTTC. The V call is TRBV28, the J call TRBJ2-5; D call uncertain. V lost 5 bases to trimming and J lost 4 bases, with 17 bases between them. CDR1 MDHEN and CDR2 SYDVKM come from the germline V gene. This CDR3 has 15 amino acids.

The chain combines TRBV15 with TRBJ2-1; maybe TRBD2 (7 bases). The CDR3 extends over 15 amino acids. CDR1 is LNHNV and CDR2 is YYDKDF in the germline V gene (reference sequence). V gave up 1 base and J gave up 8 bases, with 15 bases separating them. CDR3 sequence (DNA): TGTGCCACCAGCAGAGTTGCTAGGGGGGGCGATGAGCAGTTCTTC. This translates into CATSRVARGGDEQFF.

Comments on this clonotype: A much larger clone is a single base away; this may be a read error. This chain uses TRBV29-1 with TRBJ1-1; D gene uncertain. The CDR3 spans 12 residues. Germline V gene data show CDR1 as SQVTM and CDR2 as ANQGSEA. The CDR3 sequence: CSVETANTEASF. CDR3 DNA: TGCAGCGTTGAGACGGCGAACACTGAAGCTTCCTTT.

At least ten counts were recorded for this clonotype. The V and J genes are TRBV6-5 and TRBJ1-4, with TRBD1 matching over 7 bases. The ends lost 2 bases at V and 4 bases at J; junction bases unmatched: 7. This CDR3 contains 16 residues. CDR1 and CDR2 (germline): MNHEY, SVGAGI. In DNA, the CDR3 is TGTGCCAGCAGTTACCTCGGGACAGCCAATAATGAAAAACTGTTTTTT. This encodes CASSYLGTANNEKLFF.

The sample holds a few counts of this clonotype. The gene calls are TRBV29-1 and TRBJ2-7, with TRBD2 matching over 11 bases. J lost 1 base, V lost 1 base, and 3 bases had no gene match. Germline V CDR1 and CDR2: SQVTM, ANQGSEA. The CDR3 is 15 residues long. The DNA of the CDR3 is TGCAGCGTTGAAGGGACTAGCGGGCCTTCCTACGAGCAGTACTTC. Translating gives CSVEGTSGPSYEQYF.

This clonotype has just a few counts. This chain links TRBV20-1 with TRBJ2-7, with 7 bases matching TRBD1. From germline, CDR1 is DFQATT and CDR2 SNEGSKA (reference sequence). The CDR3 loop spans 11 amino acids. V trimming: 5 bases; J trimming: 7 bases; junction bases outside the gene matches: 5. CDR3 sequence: CSARARGEQYF. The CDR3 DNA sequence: TGCAGTGCTCGAGCCAGGGGGGAGCAGTACTTC.

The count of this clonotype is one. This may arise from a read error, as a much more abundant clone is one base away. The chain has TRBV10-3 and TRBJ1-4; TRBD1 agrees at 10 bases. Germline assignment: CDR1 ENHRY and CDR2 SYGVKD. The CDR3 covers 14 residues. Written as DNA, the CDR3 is TGTGCCACCAGTGGGACAGGGGCAGGAGAAAAACTGTTTTTT. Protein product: CATSGTGAGEKLFF.

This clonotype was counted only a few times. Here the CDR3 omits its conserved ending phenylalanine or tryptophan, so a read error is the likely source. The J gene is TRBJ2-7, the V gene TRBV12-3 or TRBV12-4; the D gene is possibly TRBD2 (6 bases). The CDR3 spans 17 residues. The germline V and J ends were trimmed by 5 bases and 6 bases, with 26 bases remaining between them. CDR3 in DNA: TGTGCCAGCAGTCCCGGCGGGGTAGCGTCGGGTTCCGGCGAGCAGTACCTC. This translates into CASSPGGVASGSGEQYL.

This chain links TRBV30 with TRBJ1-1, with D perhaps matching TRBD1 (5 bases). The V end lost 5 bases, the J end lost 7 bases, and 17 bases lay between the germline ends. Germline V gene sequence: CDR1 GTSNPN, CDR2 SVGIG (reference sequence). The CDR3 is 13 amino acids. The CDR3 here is CAWSDGASREAFF. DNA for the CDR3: TGTGCCTGGTCAGACGGGGCAAGTCGTGAAGCTTTCTTT.

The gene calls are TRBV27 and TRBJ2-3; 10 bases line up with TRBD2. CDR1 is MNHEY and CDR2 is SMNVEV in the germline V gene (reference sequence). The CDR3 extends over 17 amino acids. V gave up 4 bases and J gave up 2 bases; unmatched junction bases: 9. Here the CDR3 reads CASSSTAGGPVTDTQYF. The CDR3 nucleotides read TGTGCCAGCAGTTCCACAGCGGGAGGGCCGGTCACAGATACGCAGTATTTT.

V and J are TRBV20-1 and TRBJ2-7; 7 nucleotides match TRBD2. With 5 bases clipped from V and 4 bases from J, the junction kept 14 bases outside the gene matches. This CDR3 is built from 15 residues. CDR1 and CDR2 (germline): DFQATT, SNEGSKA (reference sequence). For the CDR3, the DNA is TGCAGTGCTCGGAGGCGGTGGGAGGGGTTTTACGAGCAGTACTTC. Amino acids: CSARRRWEGFYEQYF.

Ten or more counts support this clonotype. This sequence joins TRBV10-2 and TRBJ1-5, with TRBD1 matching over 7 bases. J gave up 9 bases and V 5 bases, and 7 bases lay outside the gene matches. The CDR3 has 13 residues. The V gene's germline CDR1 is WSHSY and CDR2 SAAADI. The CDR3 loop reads CASSRQGQTPQHF. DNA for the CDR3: TGCGCCAGCAGTCGACAGGGACAGACGCCCCAGCATTTT.

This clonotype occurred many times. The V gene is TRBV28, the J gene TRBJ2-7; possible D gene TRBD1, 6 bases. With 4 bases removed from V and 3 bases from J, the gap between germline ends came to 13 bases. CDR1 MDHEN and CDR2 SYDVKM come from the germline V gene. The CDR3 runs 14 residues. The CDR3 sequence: CASSSGTLVYEQYF. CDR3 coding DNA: TGTGCCAGCAGTTCTGGGACATTGGTCTACGAGCAGTACTTC.

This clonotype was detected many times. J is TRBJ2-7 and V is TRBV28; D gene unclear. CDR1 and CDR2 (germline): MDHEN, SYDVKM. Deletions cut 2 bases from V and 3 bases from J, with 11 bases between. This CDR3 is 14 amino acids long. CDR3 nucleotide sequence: TGTGCCAGCAGTTTAGATCAGCCTAGCTACGAGCAGTACTTC. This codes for CASSLDQPSYEQYF.

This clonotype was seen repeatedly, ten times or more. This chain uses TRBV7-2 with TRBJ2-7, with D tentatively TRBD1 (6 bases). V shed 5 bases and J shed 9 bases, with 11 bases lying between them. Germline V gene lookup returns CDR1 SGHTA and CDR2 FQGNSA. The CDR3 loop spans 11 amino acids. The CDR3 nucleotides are TGTGCCAGCAGCGGGGACAACGGGCAGTACTTC. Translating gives CASSGDNGQYF.

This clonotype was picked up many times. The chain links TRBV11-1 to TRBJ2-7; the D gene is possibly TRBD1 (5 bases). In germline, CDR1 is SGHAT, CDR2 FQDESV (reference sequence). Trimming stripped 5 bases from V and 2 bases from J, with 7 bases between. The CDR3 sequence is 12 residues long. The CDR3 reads CASSKGPYEQYF. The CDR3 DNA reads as TGTGCCAGCAGCAAGGGGCCCTACGAGCAGTACTTC.